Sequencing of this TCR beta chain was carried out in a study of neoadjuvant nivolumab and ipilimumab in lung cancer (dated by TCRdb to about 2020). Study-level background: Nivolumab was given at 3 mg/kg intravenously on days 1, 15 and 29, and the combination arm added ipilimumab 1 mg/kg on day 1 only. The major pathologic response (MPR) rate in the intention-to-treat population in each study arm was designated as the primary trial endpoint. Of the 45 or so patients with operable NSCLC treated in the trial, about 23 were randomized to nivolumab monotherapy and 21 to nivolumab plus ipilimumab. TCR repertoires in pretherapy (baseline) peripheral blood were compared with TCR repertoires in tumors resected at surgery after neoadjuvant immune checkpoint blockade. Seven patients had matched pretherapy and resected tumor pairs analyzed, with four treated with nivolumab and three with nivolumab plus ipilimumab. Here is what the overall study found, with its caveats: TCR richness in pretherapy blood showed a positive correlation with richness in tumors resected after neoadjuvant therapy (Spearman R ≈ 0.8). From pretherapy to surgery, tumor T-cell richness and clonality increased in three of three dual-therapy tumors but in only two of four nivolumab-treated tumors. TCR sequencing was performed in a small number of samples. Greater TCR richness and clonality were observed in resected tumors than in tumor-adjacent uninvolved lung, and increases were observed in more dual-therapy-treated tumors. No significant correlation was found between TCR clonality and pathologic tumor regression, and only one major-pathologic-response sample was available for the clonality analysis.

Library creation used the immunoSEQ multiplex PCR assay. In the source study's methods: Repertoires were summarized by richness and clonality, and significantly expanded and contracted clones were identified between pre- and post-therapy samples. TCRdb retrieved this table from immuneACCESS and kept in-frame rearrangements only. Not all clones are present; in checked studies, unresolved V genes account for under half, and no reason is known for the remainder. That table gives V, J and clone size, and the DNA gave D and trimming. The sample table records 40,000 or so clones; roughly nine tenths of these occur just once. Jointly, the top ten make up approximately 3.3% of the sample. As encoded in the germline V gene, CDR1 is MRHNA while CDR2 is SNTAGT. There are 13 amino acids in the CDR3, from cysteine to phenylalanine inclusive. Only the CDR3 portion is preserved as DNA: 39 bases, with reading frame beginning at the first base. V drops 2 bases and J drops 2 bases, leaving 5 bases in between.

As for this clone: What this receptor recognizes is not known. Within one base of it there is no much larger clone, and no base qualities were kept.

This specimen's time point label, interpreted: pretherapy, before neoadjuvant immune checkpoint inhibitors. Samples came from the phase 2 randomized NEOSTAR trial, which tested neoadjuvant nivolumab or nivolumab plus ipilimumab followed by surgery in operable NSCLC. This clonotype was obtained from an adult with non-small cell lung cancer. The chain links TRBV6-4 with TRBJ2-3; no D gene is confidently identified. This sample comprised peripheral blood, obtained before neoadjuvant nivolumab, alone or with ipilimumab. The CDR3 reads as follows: CASSDPFTDTQYF. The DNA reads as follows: TGTGCCAGCAGTGACCCGTTCACAGATACGCAGTATTTT.